What follows are 10 T cell receptor beta chains derived from one specimen sequenced in a study of blood T cell repertoires in COVID-19. Clones were read by immunoSEQ multiplex PCR, and TCRdb kept only the in-frame ones, dropping some. The sample includes 250,000 to 300,000 clones, around nine tenths of them seen just once. Sequences were obtained from peripheral blood. All receptors come from a woman aged 55 to 70 with acute or convalescent COVID-19.

Here the CDR3 reads CASSQDTGLVDTQYF. CDR3 sequence (DNA): TGCGCCAGCAGCCAAGATACGGGACTAGTGGATACGCAGTATTTT. J is TRBJ2-3 and V is TRBV4-3; 8 bases align to TRBD2. V was clipped by 0 bases and J by 6 bases; unmatched bases: 5. Germline V CDR1 and CDR2: LGHNA, YSLEER. The CDR3 is made up of 15 amino acids.

The chain links TRBV4-3 to TRBJ2-2; TRBD1 agrees at 8 bases. CDR1 is LGHNA, CDR2 YSLEER, per germline. V lost 3 bases, J lost 2 bases, and 8 bases stayed unmatched. The CDR3 runs to 17 residues. The CDR3 protein is CASSQIMDRVNTGELFF. CDR3 DNA: TGCGCCAGCAGCCAGATTATGGACAGGGTAAACACCGGGGAGCTGTTTTTT.

DNA for the CDR3: TGTGCCAGCAGCTACAGGGGAGTCGGGGAGCTGTTTTTT. Translated, it gives CASSYRGVGELFF. The chain couples TRBV7-2 to TRBJ2-2; 7 bases line up with TRBD1. CDR3 length equals 13 residues. V shed 4 bases and J 7 bases; nucleotides not matched to a gene: 3. Germline CDR1 is SGHTA and CDR2 is FQGNSA.

A word on this clone: Different DNA sequences within this sample yield the same CDR3. The chain is built from TRBV3-1 (or the pseudogene TRBV3-2) and TRBJ1-1; TRBD1 aligns across 7 bases. The CDR3 covers 13 residues. V lost 6 bases and J lost 1; bases outside the gene matches: 2. Germline CDR1 and CDR2: LGHDT and YNNKEL (reference sequence). DNA of the CDR3: TGTGCCAGCAGTCGACAGGGGAACACTGAAGCTTTCTTT. It is translated as CASSRQGNTEAFF.

This rearrangement joins TRBV3-1 (or the pseudogene TRBV3-2) to TRBJ1-2; D perhaps matches TRBD1 (5 bases). Germline CDR1 and CDR2: LGHDT and YNNKEL (reference sequence). The V end lost 4 bases, the J end lost 3 bases, and 12 bases lay between the germline ends. The CDR3 runs to 14 residues. CDR3 nucleotides: TGTGCCAGCAGCCCGCTCGGCAGGGACTATGGCTACACCTTC. It is translated as CASSPLGRDYGYTF.

The chain uses TRBV10-3 and TRBJ2-1; possible D gene TRBD1, 6 bases. In germline, CDR1 is ENHRY, CDR2 SYGVKD. The CDR3 contains 14 residues. V was clipped by 7 bases and J by 0 bases, with 10 bases between them. CDR3 amino acids: CAITSDSSYNEQFF. DNA of the CDR3: TGTGCCATCACCTCGGACAGCTCCTACAATGAGCAGTTCTTC.

In its sample, this clone was seen once. The junction departs from germline at one end; a sequencing error may be responsible. This CDR3 is CANSQEGLSGTGYEKLFF. The CDR3 coding sequence is TGTGCCAACAGCCAAGAAGGTTTAAGTGGGACAGGGTATGAAAAACTGTTTTTT. The rearrangement links TRBV14 to TRBJ1-4; 9 nucleotides match TRBD1. The CDR3 is 18 amino acids. The germline V gene has CDR1 SGHDN and CDR2 FVKESK. The full variable domain, with the rest looked up from reference TRBV14 and TRBJ1-4, is EAGVTQFPSHSVIEKGQTVTLRCDPISGHDNLYWYRRVMGKEIKFLLHFVKESKQDESGMPNNRFLAERTGGTYSTLKVQPAELEDSGVYFCANSQEGLSGTGYEKLFFGSGTQLSVL.

The chain has TRBV28 and TRBJ2-5; tentative D call: TRBD2 (5 bases). The CDR3 contains 14 residues. V lost 7 bases, J lost 1 base, and 13 bases lay in between. Germline-derived CDR1 and CDR2 are MDHEN and SYDVKM. This CDR3 is CASKRGLFQETQYF. In DNA form, the CDR3 reads TGTGCCAGCAAGCGAGGACTGTTCCAAGAGACCCAGTACTTC.

This clone was picked up one time. The CDR3 DNA follows: TGTGCCAGCAGGGGGTCGGTAGCGGGAGGTAATGAGCAGTTCTTC. Its translation: CASRGSVAGGNEQFF. The chain is built from TRBV2 and TRBJ2-1; TRBD2 matches at 10 bases. J was trimmed by 7 bases and V by 6 bases; bases with no gene match: 9. The CDR3 consists of 15 residues. In germline, CDR1 is SNHLY, CDR2 FYNNEI.

This chain connects TRBV2 to TRBJ2-5; 7 positions agree with TRBD2. The trim removed 7 bases at V and 7 bases at J, leaving 15 bases unmatched. The CDR3 runs to 15 residues. Germline V lookup: CDR1 SNHLY, CDR2 FYNNEI. The CDR3 DNA reads TGTGCCAGCACCCCTGGGAGGGGCCCAGCAGGGACCCAGTACTTC. Translation gives CASTPGRGPAGTQYF.